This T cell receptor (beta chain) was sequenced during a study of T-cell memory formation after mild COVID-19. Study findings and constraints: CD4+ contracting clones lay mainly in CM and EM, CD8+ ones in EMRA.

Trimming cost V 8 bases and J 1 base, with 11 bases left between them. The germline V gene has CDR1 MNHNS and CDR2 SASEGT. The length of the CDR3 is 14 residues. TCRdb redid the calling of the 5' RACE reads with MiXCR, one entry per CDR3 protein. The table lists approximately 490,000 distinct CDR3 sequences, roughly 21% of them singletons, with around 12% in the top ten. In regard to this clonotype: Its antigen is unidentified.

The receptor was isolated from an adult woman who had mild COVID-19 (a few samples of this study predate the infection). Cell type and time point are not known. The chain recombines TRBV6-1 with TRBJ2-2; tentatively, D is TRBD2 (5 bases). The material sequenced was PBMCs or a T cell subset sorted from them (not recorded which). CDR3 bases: TGTGCCAGCTCGAGGGTCGGGAACACCGGGGAGCTGTTTTTT. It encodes CASSRVGNTGELFF.